Listed below are T cell receptor beta chains from one sample, sequenced in a study of shared clonotypes between healthy human individuals. The repertoire was sequenced with immunoSEQ multiplex PCR; TCRdb's copy has only in-frame clones and lacks some. This table has a few million clones, around nine tenths appearing once. The sequenced material came from naive CD4+ T cells sorted from blood. Receptors were obtained from a man aged 18-30 years in good health. Each CDR3 is given without its conserved first and last residue. The order of the fields is J gene, V gene, CDR3 length, clone size, CDR3 protein. The size field is filled for only some rows; it gives once, few, many or a size class.

>TRBJ1-4|TRBV19|12|NA
ASSKEATNEKLF
>TRBJ2-5|TRBV6-5|12|NA
ASSPPGAPETQY
>TRBJ2-5|TRBV6-6|12|NA
ASTRGGIQETQY
>TRBJ2-4|TRBV6-6|14|NA
ASSYWREATKNIQY
>TRBJ2-7|TRBV19|12|NA
ASSWNRVTYEQY
>TRBJ1-2|TRBV15|13|NA
ATSRVGTPDYGYT
>TRBJ1-2|TRBV14|13|once
ASSHRTGRTDGYT
>TRBJ1-1|TRBV19|12|NA
ASSGDRENTEAF
>TRBJ1-1|TRBV7-9|11|NA
ASSLRDRLETF
>TRBJ2-2|TRBV5-1|14|once
ASSTAGTVNTGELF
>TRBJ2-7|TRBV14|13|NA
ASSQLGTVSYEQY
>TRBJ1-5|TRBV10-3|12|few
AISTGAGDSPQH
>TRBJ1-1|TRBV6-5|11|NA
ASSYGMSTEAF
>TRBJ2-1|TRBV7-2|13|NA
ASSPLGDSYNEQF